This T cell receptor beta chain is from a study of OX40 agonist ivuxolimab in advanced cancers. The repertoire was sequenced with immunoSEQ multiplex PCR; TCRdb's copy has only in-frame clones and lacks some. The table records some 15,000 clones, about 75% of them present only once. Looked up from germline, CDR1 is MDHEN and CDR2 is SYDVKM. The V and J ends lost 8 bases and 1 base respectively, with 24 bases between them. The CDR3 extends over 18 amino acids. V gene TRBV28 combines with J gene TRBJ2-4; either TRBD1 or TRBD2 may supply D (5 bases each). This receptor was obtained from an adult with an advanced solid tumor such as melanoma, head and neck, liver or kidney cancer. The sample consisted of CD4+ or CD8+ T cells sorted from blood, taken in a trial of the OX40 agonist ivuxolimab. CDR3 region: CASLYGDLRVGAKNIQYF. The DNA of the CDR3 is TGTGCCAGCCTATATGGGGACCTCAGGGTAGGGGCCAAAAACATTCAGTACTTC.